The sequence of this TCR beta chain was determined in a study of B cell selection in AIRE deficiency. Findings and caveats of the study: Shared Treg sequences were biased toward short CDR3s with few non-templated nucleotide insertions. Healthy donors alone shared 30% to 35% of several thousand Treg sequences; patients alone approximately 9.1%.

A remark on this clone: The antigen is undetermined.

This CDR3 contains 18 residues. CDR1 is SNHLY, CDR2 FYNNEI, per germline. The J segment lost 5 bases and the V segment lost 7 bases, leaving 13 bases of the junction unmatched. The repertoire was sequenced with immunoSEQ multiplex PCR; TCRdb's copy has only in-frame clones and lacks some. The sample consists of roughly 25,000 clones, nearly 97% of them appearing once. Sorting defined conventional CD4 T cells as CD4+CD127+. The sequencing input was CD4+CD127+ conventional T cells sorted from PBMCs. The receptor's source is a human donor in good health. The chain links TRBV2 to TRBJ2-1, with 14 bases that match TRBD2. This CDR3 reads CASMGTSGRELRDNEQFF. CDR3 DNA: TGTGCCAGCATGGGGACTAGCGGGAGAGAACTTAGAGACAATGAGCAGTTCTTC.